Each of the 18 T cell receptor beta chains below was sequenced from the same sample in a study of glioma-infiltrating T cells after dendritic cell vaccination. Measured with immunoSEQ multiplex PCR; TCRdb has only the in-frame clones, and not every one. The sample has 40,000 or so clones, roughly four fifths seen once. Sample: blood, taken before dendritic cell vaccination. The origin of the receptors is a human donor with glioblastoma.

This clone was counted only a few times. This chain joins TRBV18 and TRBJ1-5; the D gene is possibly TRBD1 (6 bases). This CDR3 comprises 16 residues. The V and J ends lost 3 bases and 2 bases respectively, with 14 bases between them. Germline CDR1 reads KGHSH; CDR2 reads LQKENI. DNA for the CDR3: TGTGCCAGCTCACCGGTGGGGACACGGGGCAATCAGCCCCAGCATTTT. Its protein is CASSPVGTRGNQPQHF.

The CDR3: CASSTGTYEKLFF. The CDR3 bases are TGTGCCAGCAGTACCGGGACATACGAAAAACTGTTTTTT. The chain uses TRBV28 and TRBJ1-4, with D perhaps TRBD1 (6 bases). V dropped 5 bases and J dropped 8 bases, with 12 bases sitting between them. Germline V gene sequence: CDR1 MDHEN, CDR2 SYDVKM. This CDR3 has 13 amino acids.

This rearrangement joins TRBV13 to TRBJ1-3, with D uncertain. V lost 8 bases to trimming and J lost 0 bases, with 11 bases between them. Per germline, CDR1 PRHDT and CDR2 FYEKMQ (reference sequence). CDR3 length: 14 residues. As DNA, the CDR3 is TGTGCCAGCTCATCTCTAAGCTCTGGAAACACCATATATTTT. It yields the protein CASSSLSSGNTIYF.

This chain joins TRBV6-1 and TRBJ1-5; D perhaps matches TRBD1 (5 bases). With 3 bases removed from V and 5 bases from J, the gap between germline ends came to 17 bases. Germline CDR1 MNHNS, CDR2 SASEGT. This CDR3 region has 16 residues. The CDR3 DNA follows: TGTGCCAGCAGTGACAGACAGCCCTATAGACATCAGCCCCAGCATTTT. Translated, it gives CASSDRQPYRHQPQHF.

This CDR3 is CASNSHEQYF. For the CDR3, the DNA is TGTGCCAGTAATAGCCACGAGCAGTACTTC. V usage is TRBV19 and J usage is TRBJ2-7; D unclear. Trimming took 7 bases from V and 5 from J, leaving 6 bases between them. The CDR3 is 10 amino acids. Germline-derived CDR1 and CDR2 are LNHDA and SQIVND (reference sequence). Combining the CDR3 with reference TRBV19 and TRBJ2-7 gives the whole variable domain DGGITQSPKYLFRKEGQNVTLSCEQNLNHDAMYWYRQDPGQGLRLIYYSQIVNDFQKGDIAEGYSVSREKKESFPLTVTSAQKNPTAFYLCASNSHEQYFGPGTRLTVT.

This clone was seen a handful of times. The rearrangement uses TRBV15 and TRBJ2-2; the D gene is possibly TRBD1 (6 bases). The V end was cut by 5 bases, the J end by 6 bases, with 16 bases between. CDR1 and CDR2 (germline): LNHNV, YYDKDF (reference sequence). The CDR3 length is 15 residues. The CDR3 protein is CATSWELQGAGELFF. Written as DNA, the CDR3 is TGTGCCACCAGCTGGGAATTACAGGGTGCCGGGGAGCTGTTTTTT.

CDR3 residues: CASSLVGDRNSPLHF. The CDR3 DNA follows: TGCGCCAGCAGCTTGGTCGGGGATCGTAATTCACCCCTCCACTTT. The V call is TRBV5-1, the J call TRBJ1-6; D not resolved. Germline V gene sequence: CDR1 SGHRS, CDR2 YFSETQ. CDR3 size: 15 residues. V lost 0 bases to trimming and J lost 6 bases, with 10 bases between them.

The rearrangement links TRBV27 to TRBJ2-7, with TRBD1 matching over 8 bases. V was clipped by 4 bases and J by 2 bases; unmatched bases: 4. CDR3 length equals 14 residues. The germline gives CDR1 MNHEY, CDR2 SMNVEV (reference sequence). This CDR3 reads CASSSGQATYEQYF. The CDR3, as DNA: TGTGCCAGCAGTTCGGGACAGGCGACCTACGAGCAGTACTTC.

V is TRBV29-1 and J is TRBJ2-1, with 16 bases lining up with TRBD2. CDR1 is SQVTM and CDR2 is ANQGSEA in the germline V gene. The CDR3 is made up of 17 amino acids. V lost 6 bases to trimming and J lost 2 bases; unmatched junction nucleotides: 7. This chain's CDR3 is CSVEGTSGGETYNEQFF. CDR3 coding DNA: TGCAGCGTAGAGGGGACTAGCGGGGGGGAAACCTACAATGAGCAGTTCTTC.

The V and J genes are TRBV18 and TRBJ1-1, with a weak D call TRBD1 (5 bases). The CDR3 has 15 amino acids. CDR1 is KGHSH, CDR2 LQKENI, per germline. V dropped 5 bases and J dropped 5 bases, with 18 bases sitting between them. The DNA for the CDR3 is TGTGCCAGCTCATCTCCTCAGGGAGGAAGGACTGAAGCTTTCTTT. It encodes CASSSPQGGRTEAFF.

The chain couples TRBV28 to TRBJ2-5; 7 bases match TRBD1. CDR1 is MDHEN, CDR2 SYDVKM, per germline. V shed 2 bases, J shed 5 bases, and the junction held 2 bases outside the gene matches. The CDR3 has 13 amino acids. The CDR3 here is CASSLVGGETQYF. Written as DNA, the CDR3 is TGTGCCAGCAGTTTAGTAGGGGGCGAGACCCAGTACTTC.

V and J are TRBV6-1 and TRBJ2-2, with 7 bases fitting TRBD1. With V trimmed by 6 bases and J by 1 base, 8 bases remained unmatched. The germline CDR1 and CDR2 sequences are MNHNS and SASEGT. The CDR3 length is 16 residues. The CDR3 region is CASRESGTVNTGELFF. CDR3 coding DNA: TGTGCCAGCAGAGAATCCGGGACAGTGAACACCGGGGAGCTGTTTTTT.

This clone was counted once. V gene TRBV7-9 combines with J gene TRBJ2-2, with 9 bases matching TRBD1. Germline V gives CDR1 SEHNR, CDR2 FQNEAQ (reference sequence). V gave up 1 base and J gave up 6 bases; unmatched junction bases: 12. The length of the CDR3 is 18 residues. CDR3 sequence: CASSLDPSTGGRPGELFF. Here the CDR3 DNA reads TGTGCCAGCAGCTTAGACCCCTCGACAGGGGGGAGACCCGGGGAGCTGTTTTTT.

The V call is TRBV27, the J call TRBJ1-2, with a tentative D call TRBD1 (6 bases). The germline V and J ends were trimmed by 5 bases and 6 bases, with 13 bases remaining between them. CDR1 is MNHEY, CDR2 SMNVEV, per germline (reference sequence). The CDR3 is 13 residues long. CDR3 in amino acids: CASSPPDRNGYTF. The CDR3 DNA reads TGTGCCAGCAGTCCCCCGGACAGAAATGGCTACACCTTC.

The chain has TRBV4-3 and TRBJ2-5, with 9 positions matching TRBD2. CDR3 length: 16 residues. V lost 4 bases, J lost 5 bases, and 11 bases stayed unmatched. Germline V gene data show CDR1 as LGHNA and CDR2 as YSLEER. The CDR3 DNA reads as TGCGCCAGCAGCCTCACCCCCCTAGCGGGGTATGAGACCCAGTACTTC. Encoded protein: CASSLTPLAGYETQYF.

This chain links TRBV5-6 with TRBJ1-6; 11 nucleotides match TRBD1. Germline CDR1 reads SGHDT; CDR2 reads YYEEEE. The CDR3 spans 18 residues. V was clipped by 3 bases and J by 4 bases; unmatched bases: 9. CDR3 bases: TGTGCCAGCAGCTCCCAAGGTGGACAGGGGGCTTATAATTCACCCCTCCACTTT. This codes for CASSSQGGQGAYNSPLHF.

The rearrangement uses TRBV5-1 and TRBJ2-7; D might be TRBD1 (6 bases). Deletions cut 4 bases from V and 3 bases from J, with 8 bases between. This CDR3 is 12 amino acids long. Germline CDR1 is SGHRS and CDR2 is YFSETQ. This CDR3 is CASSTTGYEQYF. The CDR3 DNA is TGCGCCAGCAGCACGACAGGCTACGAGCAGTACTTC.

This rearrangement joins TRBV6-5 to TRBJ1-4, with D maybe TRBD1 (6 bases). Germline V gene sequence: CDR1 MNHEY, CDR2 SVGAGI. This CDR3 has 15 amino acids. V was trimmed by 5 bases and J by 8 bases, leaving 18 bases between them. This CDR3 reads CASSGPSGEGEKLFF. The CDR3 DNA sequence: TGTGCCAGCAGTGGCCCCTCAGGGGAAGGCGAAAAACTGTTTTTT.